The 5 T cell receptor beta chains given below trace back to one sample, sequenced in a study of cytomegalovirus exposure and HLA in healthy donors. The assay was immunoSEQ multiplex PCR, and TCRdb's table has in-frame clones only and misses some. The sample lists some 110,000 clones, 94% occurring once. The sequenced sample consisted of PBMCs. These receptors originate from a woman aged 18 to 35 in good health and CMV-seronegative.

The CDR3 is CASSLDRLREQFF. In DNA, the CDR3 is TGTGCCAGCAGCTTAGATCGATTGCGGGAGCAGTTCTTC. The chain combines TRBV11-2 with TRBJ2-1; no clear D gene. With 0 bases removed from V and 10 bases from J, the gap between germline ends came to 10 bases. CDR3 length: 13 residues. The germline V gene has CDR1 SGHAT and CDR2 FQNNGV.

The chain is built from TRBV18 and TRBJ1-2, with D hard to call. Trimming left V 4 bases short and J 2 bases short, with 17 bases between. Per germline, CDR1 KGHSH and CDR2 LQKENI. The CDR3 spans 16 residues. The CDR3 protein is CASSLNDSPGNYGYTF. For the CDR3, the DNA is TGTGCCAGCTCACTCAACGATTCCCCAGGAAACTATGGCTACACCTTC.

V usage is TRBV9 and J usage is TRBJ2-3; no definite D call. V was trimmed by 0 bases and J by 5 bases, leaving 4 bases between them. The CDR3 runs 12 residues. Germline V gene data show CDR1 as SGDLS and CDR2 as YYNGEE. CDR3 sequence reads: CASSVDRDTQYF. CDR3 bases: TGTGCCAGCAGCGTAGACAGAGATACGCAGTATTTT.

This chain connects TRBV11-2 to TRBJ2-7; TRBD2 matches at 10 bases. Germline V gives CDR1 SGHAT, CDR2 FQNNGV. Trimming removed 5 bases from V and 3 bases from J; junction bases left unmatched: 10. The CDR3 sequence is 16 residues long. CDR3 region: CASSQDGASGSYEQYF. CDR3 DNA sequence: TGTGCCAGCAGCCAAGATGGGGCTAGCGGGAGCTACGAGCAGTACTTC.

The chain joins TRBV5-4 to TRBJ2-5; 11 bases align to TRBD1. CDR3 size: 17 residues. Germline lookup yields CDR1 SGHNT and CDR2 YYREEE (reference sequence). J lost 7 bases, V lost 4 bases, and 15 bases had no gene match. CDR3 DNA sequence: TGTGCCAGCAGCCAGAACCCGGGACAGGGGGTTTGGACGACCCAGTACTTC. Translating it yields CASSQNPGQGVWTTQYF.